Listed below are T cell receptor beta chains from one sample, sequenced in a study of T cell responses to AZD1222 COVID-19 vaccine. Sequencing was performed with immunoSEQ multiplex PCR; in TCRdb, only in-frame clones are kept and a portion is missing. The sample shows 110,000 or so clones, approximately 86% of them seen only once. The sequenced sample was peripheral blood, obtained 28 days after the second AZD1222 dose. The receptors stem from an adult who received the AZD1222 COVID-19 vaccine. CDR3s include the opening cysteine and the closing phenylalanine or tryptophan. A D gene is named only where the DNA matches it firmly. Size is stated for part of the rows, as once, few or many counts, or as a class when the clone is expanded.

v_call	d_call	clone_size	j_call	cdr3_aa	cdr3_nt
TRBV28	NA	NA	TRBJ2-7	CASSPTARRSYEQYF	TGTGCCAGCAGCCCCACGGCACGGCGGTCCTACGAGCAGTACTTC
TRBV10-3	NA	NA	TRBJ1-1	CAISVSGLNTETFF	TGTGCCATCAGTGTATCTGGGCTTAACACTGAAACTTTCTTT
TRBV6-2/TRBV6-3	NA	once	TRBJ1-1	CASSFYRGQKYTEAFF	TGTGCCAGCAGTTTTTATCGTGGGCAGAAGTACACTGAAGCTTTCTTT
TRBV18	TRBD1	NA	TRBJ1-5	CASSPSGTGANQPQHF	TGTGCCAGCTCACCCTCTGGGACAGGGGCAAATCAGCCCCAGCATTTT
TRBV5-6	TRBD1	NA	TRBJ1-2	CASSFSRQGRYGYTF	TGTGCCAGCAGCTTCTCTAGACAGGGAAGGTATGGCTACACCTTC
TRBV10-3	NA	NA	TRBJ1-2	CAISESTANYGYTF	TGTGCCATCAGTGAGTCGACAGCTAACTATGGCTACACCTTC
TRBV10-3	TRBD1	few	TRBJ1-1	CAISEEGDSEAFF	TGTGCCATCAGTGAGGAAGGGGACAGTGAAGCTTTCTTT
TRBV18	NA	NA	TRBJ1-5	CASSPWGGQGNQPQHF	TGTGCCAGCTCACCTTGGGGGGGGCAGGGCAATCAGCCCCAGCATTTT
TRBV19	TRBD1	NA	TRBJ1-1	CASSIGTVEAFF	TGTGCCAGTAGTATTGGGACAGTTGAAGCTTTCTTT
TRBV2	NA	NA	TRBJ1-1	CARTTGNTEAFF	TGTGCCAGGACGACGGGAAACACTGAAGCTTTCTTT
TRBV2	NA	NA	TRBJ1-6	CASRRSPYNSPLHF	TGTGCCAGCAGACGGAGCCCCTATAATTCACCCCTCCACTTT
TRBV7-9	NA	NA	TRBJ1-2	CASSLMTAQGNYGYTF	TGTGCCAGCAGCTTAATGACAGCTCAGGGGAACTATGGCTACACCTTC
TRBV2	NA	NA	TRBJ1-1	CASSEGRLNTEAFF	TGTGCCAGCAGTGAGGGGCGGCTGAACACTGAAGCTTTCTTT
TRBV7-9	NA	NA	TRBJ1-5	CASSLGNLGQPQHF	TGTGCCAGCAGCCTCGGGAATTTAGGTCAGCCCCAGCATTTT
TRBV27	TRBD1	NA	TRBJ1-5	CASSPYAGGNQPQHF	TGTGCCAGCAGTCCCTATGCAGGGGGGAATCAGCCCCAGCATTTT
TRBV5-1	TRBD1	NA	TRBJ2-2	CASSRSGTGGAGRAGELFF	TGCGCCAGCAGCCGATCCGGGACAGGGGGCGCCGGAAGGGCCGGGGAGCTGTTTTTT
TRBV28	NA	NA	TRBJ1-6	CASSPRQNSPLHF	TGTGCCAGCAGTCCACGACAGAATTCACCCCTCCACTTT
TRBV5-4	NA	NA	TRBJ1-1	CASSPSGVAEAFF	TGTGCCAGCAGCCCATCGGGGGTAGCTGAAGCTTTCTTT
TRBV3-1/TRBV3-2	TRBD1	NA	TRBJ1-2	CASSRPPADRGQPYGYTF	TGTGCCAGCAGCCGTCCGCCGGCCGACCGGGGACAGCCTTATGGCTACACCTTC
TRBV28	NA	once	TRBJ2-3	CASRDRGRGSTDTQYF	TGTGCCAGCAGGGACCGGGGGCGAGGGAGCACAGATACGCAGTATTTT
TRBV20-1	NA	once	TRBJ2-3	CSASRPSGTDTQYF	TGCAGTGCTAGTAGGCCTAGCGGCACAGATACGCAGTATTTT
TRBV10-2	NA	NA	TRBJ2-5	CASSLGGGVRETQYF	TGCGCCAGCTCGCTAGGGGGTGGGGTTCGAGAGACCCAGTACTTC
TRBV6-5	TRBD1	NA	TRBJ2-1	CASSPGQGYNEQFF	TGTGCCAGCAGTCCGGGACAGGGCTACAATGAGCAGTTCTTC
TRBV6-5	NA	few	TRBJ1-6	CASSPEWNSPLHF	TGTGCCAGCTCTCCGGAGTGGAATTCACCCCTCCACTTT
TRBV19	NA	few	TRBJ1-4	CASSMGKSPEEKLFF	TGTGCCAGTAGTATGGGGAAGTCTCCGGAAGAAAAACTGTTTTTT
TRBV11-2	NA	NA	TRBJ1-4	CASSFPLIRGDEKLFF	TGTGCCAGCAGCTTCCCCCTCATTCGGGGGGATGAAAAACTGTTTTTT
TRBV28	NA	NA	TRBJ1-6	CASSLRGDNSPLHF	TGTGCCAGCAGTTTGAGAGGGGACAATTCACCCCTCCACTTT
TRBV5-1	NA	NA	TRBJ2-5	CASSPRGSGSNQETQYF	TGCGCCAGCAGCCCCCGGGGGTCAGGCTCAAACCAAGAGACCCAGTACTTC
TRBV9	TRBD2	NA	TRBJ2-2	CASSPVGGAAGELFF	TGTGCCAGCAGCCCAGTCGGGGGGGCCGCCGGGGAGCTGTTTTTT